Shown below are 20 T cell receptor beta chains from a single sample sequenced in a study of regulatory T cells in long-lasting Graves disease. For TCR beta, libraries came from iRepertoire HTBI primers and Arm-PCR of CDR3 regions. MiXCR was run by TCRdb on the multiplex PCR reads, yielding one entry per CDR3 protein. The table records around 460,000 distinct CDR3 sequences, 22% of them present only once. The time point is: persistent/refractory GD, antithyroid drugs over 5 years with positive TRAb. Researchers made the TCR library from RNA that was extracted from PBMCs. The source was peripheral blood mononuclear cells (PBMCs), collected when the disease was refractory, from a patient treated with antithyroid drugs. Source of these receptors: a female donor with Graves disease.

This clonotype was seen repeatedly, ten times or more. The V call is TRBV28, the J call TRBJ2-7, with unresolved D. V lost 6 bases and J lost 3, with 12 bases in between. Germline V gene data show CDR1 as MDHEN and CDR2 as SYDVKM. This CDR3 has 13 amino acids. This CDR3 is CASSPPLNYEQYF. The CDR3 DNA is TGTGCCAGCAGCCCTCCCTTGAACTACGAGCAGTACTTC.

At least ten counts were recorded for this clonotype. CDR3 in DNA: TGTGCCAGCAGTTGGACAGCAATTTATGGCTACACCTTC. This encodes CASSWTAIYGYTF. V usage is TRBV28 and J usage is TRBJ1-2; TRBD1 might be the D (6 bases). The germline V gene encodes CDR1 MDHEN and CDR2 SYDVKM. Trimming stripped 4 bases from V and 5 bases from J, with 11 bases between. The CDR3 is made up of 13 amino acids.

This clonotype has a handful of counts. The V and J genes are TRBV3-1 and TRBJ1-1; 8 nucleotides align to TRBD1. Germline CDR1 is LGHDT and CDR2 is YNNKEL (reference sequence). The V segment lost 4 bases and the J segment 5 bases; nucleotides outside the gene matches: 9. The CDR3 loop spans 15 amino acids. The CDR3 DNA follows: TGTGCCAGCAGCCGCGACAGGGGCGCGCGAACTGAAGCTTTCTTT. Protein sequence: CASSRDRGARTEAFF.

Of note for this clonotype: A much larger clone is a single base away; this may be a read error. The CDR3 ends on some other residue instead of the conserved phenylalanine or tryptophan, so this is likely a read error. J is TRBJ1-6 and V is TRBV19; TRBD1 matches at 9 bases. This CDR3 has 14 residues. Germline V gene lookup returns CDR1 LNHDA and CDR2 SQIVND (reference sequence). V shed 6 bases and J 10 bases; nucleotides not matched to a gene: 7. The chain's CDR3 is CASSPQGAFSPLHS. The CDR3 DNA reads as TGTGCCAGTAGCCCACAGGGGGCCTTCTCACCCCTCCACTCT.

This clonotype was observed many times. The chain links TRBV20-1 to TRBJ1-2; tentatively, D is TRBD1 (5 bases). CDR3 size: 14 residues. The germline CDR1 and CDR2 sequences are DFQATT and SNEGSKA (reference sequence). V lost 6 bases and J 7 bases, leaving 21 bases between the germline ends. CDR3 sequence (DNA): TGCAGTGCCCGGGCCACCTCACCTGGGGGTGGCTACACCTTC. Amino acids: CSARATSPGGGYTF.

This clonotype was observed at least ten times. V gene TRBV6-1 combines with J gene TRBJ1-1; unclear D gene. The germline V gene encodes CDR1 MNHNS and CDR2 SASEGT. The CDR3 contains 12 residues. V was cut by 2 bases and J by 11 bases, with 12 bases left in between. This CDR3 is CASSEQRNLAFF. The CDR3 DNA reads TGTGCCAGCAGTGAACAGAGGAACCTGGCTTTCTTT.

Many counts were recorded for this clonotype. The chain couples TRBV12-3 or TRBV12-4 to TRBJ1-1; 10 bases align to TRBD1. V was pared by 3 bases and J by 6 bases, with 4 bases of the junction left unmatched. The CDR3 totals 14 residues. The CDR3 protein is CASSLTGGSSEAFF. The CDR3 DNA reads TGTGCCAGCAGTTTGACAGGGGGCTCGTCTGAAGCTTTCTTT.

The genes are TRBV4-1 and TRBJ2-7; D unclear. V was trimmed by 6 bases and J by 1 base, leaving 13 bases between them. The germline V gene has CDR1 MGHRA and CDR2 YSYEKL. CDR3 length: 14 amino acids. The CDR3 spells CASSPKSESYEQYF. CDR3 DNA sequence: TGCGCCAGCAGTCCTAAGTCGGAATCCTACGAGCAGTACTTC.

This clonotype was picked up many times. The CDR3 protein is CASRLDTGEQYF. CDR3 coding DNA: TGTGCCAGCAGACTTGACACCGGCGAGCAGTACTTC. The J gene is TRBJ2-7, the V gene TRBV2; D gene uncertain. Trimming pared 6 bases from V and 6 bases from J, leaving 12 bases between. Germline V gives CDR1 SNHLY, CDR2 FYNNEI. The CDR3 spans 12 residues.

The sample holds many counts of this clonotype. The gene calls are TRBV29-1 and TRBJ1-4; D is unresolved. Trimming cost V 4 bases and J 3 bases, with 3 bases left between them. This CDR3 spans 11 amino acids. The germline gives CDR1 SQVTM, CDR2 ANQGSEA. The CDR3 DNA reads as TGCAGCGTTGCCTCTAATGAAAAACTGTTTTTT. Translating gives CSVASNEKLFF.

This clonotype was seen at least ten times. The chain joins TRBV6-1 to TRBJ1-2, with D possibly matching TRBD1 (6 bases). Germline V CDR1 and CDR2: MNHNS, SASEGT. The CDR3 spans 14 residues. V lost 10 bases and J lost 2, with 17 bases in between. The CDR3 spells CATQGIQGNYGYTF. Written as DNA, the CDR3 is TGTGCCACCCAAGGCATCCAGGGGAACTATGGCTACACCTTC.

This clonotype was counted between two and nine times. The chain carries TRBV6-1 and TRBJ1-1, with D hard to call. Trimming removed 6 bases from V and 1 base from J, with 9 bases in between. The V gene's germline CDR1 is MNHNS and CDR2 SASEGT. The CDR3 runs 13 residues. The CDR3 here is CASRPLGNTEAFF. CDR3 DNA: TGTGCCAGCAGACCACTGGGGAACACTGAAGCTTTCTTT.

V usage is TRBV5-1 and J usage is TRBJ1-2, with a possible D match to TRBD1 (6 bases). The CDR3 covers 13 residues. V dropped 4 bases and J dropped 2 bases, with 9 bases sitting between them. Germline V gene data show CDR1 as SGHRS and CDR2 as YFSETQ. The CDR3 region has the DNA TGCGCCAGCAGCGTAACAGGGAACTATGGCTACACCTTC. This sequence encodes CASSVTGNYGYTF.

In its sample, this clonotype was seen many times. The gene calls are TRBV7-2 and TRBJ2-7; D is uncertain. In germline, CDR1 is SGHTA, CDR2 FQGNSA. V dropped 5 bases and J dropped 4 bases, with 18 bases sitting between them. The CDR3 covers 15 residues. CDR3: CASSPLGPPTYEQYF. The CDR3 region has the DNA TGTGCCAGCAGCCCCCTGGGCCCCCCGACATACGAGCAGTACTTC. Based on the CDR3 plus reference TRBV7-2 and TRBJ2-7, the full variable domain is GAGVSQSPSNKVTEKGKDVELRCDPISGHTALYWYRQSLGQGLEFLIYFQGNSAPDKSGLPSDRFSAERTGGSVSTLTIQRTQQEDSAVYLCASSPLGPPTYEQYFGPGTRLTVT.

This clonotype was counted many times. CDR3 sequence reads: CASTSFGTTEAFF. CDR3 bases: TGTGCCAGCACTTCCTTCGGGACAACTGAAGCTTTCTTT. The rearrangement joins TRBV28 to TRBJ1-1, with D possibly matching TRBD1 (6 bases). The CDR3 sequence is 13 residues long. The V gene's germline CDR1 is MDHEN and CDR2 SYDVKM. Trimming cost V 7 bases and J 5 bases, with 14 bases left between them.

This clonotype was recorded a few times. V and J are TRBV20-1 and TRBJ2-7, with 10 bases aligning to TRBD2. This CDR3 comprises 15 residues. The J segment lost 7 bases and the V segment lost 6 bases, leaving 15 bases of the junction unmatched. Germline CDR1 reads DFQATT; CDR2 reads SNEGSKA (reference sequence). CDR3 protein: CSAPLRSGRAGEQYF. The CDR3 bases are TGCAGTGCCCCGCTTAGGAGCGGGAGGGCCGGGGAGCAGTACTTC.

This clonotype came up a few times. The chain carries TRBV6-1 and TRBJ1-2, with D maybe TRBD1 (5 bases). The CDR3 runs 15 residues. V was shortened by 2 bases and J by 5 bases, with 15 bases between the two germline ends. Germline values: CDR1 MNHNS, CDR2 SASEGT. The CDR3 region is CASSESGGKGYGYTF. As DNA, the CDR3 is TGTGCCAGCAGTGAATCGGGGGGGAAAGGATATGGCTACACCTTC.

V gene TRBV6-1 combines with J gene TRBJ2-1; 10 positions agree with TRBD2. In germline, CDR1 is MNHNS, CDR2 SASEGT. The CDR3 sequence is 15 residues long. The V gene end was trimmed by 4 bases and the J gene end by 3 bases; junction bases not matched to a gene: 3. CDR3 in amino acids: CASSVLAGVYNEQFF. CDR3 in DNA: TGTGCCAGCAGTGTCCTAGCGGGAGTCTACAATGAGCAGTTCTTC.

This clonotype showed up many times. The rearrangement links TRBV29-1 to TRBJ1-1; no clear D. V lost 3 bases and J 5 bases, leaving 13 bases between the germline ends. CDR3 size: 13 residues. CDR1 SQVTM and CDR2 ANQGSEA come from the germline V gene. CDR3 residues: CSVEDGIKTEAFF. The CDR3 DNA reads as TGCAGCGTTGAGGACGGGATTAAGACTGAAGCTTTCTTT.

The chain carries TRBV20-1 and TRBJ2-7; the D is unclear. The CDR3 sequence is 16 residues long. V dropped 4 bases and J dropped 1 base, with 20 bases sitting between them. Looked up from germline, CDR1 is DFQATT and CDR2 is SNEGSKA (reference sequence). CDR3 protein: CSATRLWAEESYEQYF. The CDR3 DNA is TGCAGTGCTACCCGCCTTTGGGCGGAAGAATCCTACGAGCAGTACTTC.